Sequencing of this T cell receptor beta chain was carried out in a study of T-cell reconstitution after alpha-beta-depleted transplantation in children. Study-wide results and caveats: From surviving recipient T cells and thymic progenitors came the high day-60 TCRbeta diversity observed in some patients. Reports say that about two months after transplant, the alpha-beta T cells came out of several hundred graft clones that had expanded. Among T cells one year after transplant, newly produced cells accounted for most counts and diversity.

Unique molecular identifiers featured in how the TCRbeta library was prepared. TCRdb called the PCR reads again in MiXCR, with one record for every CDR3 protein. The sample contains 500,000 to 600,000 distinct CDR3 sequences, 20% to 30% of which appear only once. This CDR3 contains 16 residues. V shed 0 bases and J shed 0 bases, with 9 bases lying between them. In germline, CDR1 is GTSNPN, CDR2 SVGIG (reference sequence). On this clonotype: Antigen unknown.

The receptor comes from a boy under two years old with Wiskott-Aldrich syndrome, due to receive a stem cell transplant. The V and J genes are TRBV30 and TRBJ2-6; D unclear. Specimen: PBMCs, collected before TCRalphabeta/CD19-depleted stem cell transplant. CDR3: CAWSVRRSSGANVLTF. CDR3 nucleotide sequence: TGTGCCTGGAGTGTGAGGCGTAGCTCTGGGGCCAACGTCCTGACTTTC. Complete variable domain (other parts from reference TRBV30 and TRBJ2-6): SQTIHQWPATLVQPVGSPLSLECTVEGTSNPNLYWYRQAAGRGLQLLFYSVGIGQISSEVPQNLSASRPQDRQFILSSKKLLLSDSGFYLCAWSVRRSSGANVLTFGAGSRLTVL.